This T cell receptor (beta chain) was sequenced during a study of Ad26.COV2.S vaccination and SARS-CoV-2 variants. Study-level information: Recipients of Ad26.COV2.S got it intramuscularly, once or twice 56 days apart. Overall study findings and caveats: Once vaccination had occurred, spike-specific CD8+ and CD4+ T cell responses reportedly showed substantial breadth.

Method: immunoSEQ multiplex PCR; TCRdb's copy keeps in-frame clones and lacks some. Here the sample spans roughly 380,000 clones, over 75% being singletons. With respect to this clone: Antigen specificity is unknown.

As for treatment: 15 to 20 received Ad26.COV2.S at low or high dose, single or two shots; five or six received placebo; per-sample allocation not given. Material that was analyzed had been drawn on day 63 after the first vaccine or placebo injection. This clonotype originated in a person between 18 and 65 years old who received the Ad26.COV2.S COVID-19 vaccine or a placebo. The sample consisted of peripheral blood, taken in a trial of Ad26.COV2.S vaccine versus placebo.

The chain's CDR3 is CASLAGHNTGELFF. CDR3 bases: TGTGCCAGCTTAGCGGGGCACAACACCGGGGAGCTGTTTTTT. This chain links TRBV27 with TRBJ2-2; 8 bases fit TRBD2. Unmatched junction bases numbered 4, after V lost 8 bases and J lost 2 bases. The CDR3 extends over 14 amino acids. Per the germline V gene, CDR1 is MNHEY and CDR2 is SMNVEV (reference sequence).